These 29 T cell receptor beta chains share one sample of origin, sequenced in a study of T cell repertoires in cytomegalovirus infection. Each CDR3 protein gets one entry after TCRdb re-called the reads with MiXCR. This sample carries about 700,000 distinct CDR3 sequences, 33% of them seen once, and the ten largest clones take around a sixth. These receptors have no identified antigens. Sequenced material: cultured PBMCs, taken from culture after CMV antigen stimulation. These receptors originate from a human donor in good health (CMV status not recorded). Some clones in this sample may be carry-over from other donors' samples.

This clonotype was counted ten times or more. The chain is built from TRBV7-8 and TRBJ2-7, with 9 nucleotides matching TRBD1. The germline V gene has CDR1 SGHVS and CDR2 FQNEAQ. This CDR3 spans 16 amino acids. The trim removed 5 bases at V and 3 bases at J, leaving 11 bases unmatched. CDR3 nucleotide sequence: TGTGCCAGCAGCAGACAGGGTACAGGGGGCTACTACGAGCAGTACTTC. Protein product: CASSRQGTGGYYEQYF. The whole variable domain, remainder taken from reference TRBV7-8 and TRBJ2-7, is GAGVSQSPRYKVAKRGQDVALRCDPISGHVSLFWYQQALGQGPEFLTYFQNEAQLDKSGLPSDRFFAERPEGSVSTLKIQRTQQEDSAVYLCASSRQGTGGYYEQYFGPGTRLTVT.

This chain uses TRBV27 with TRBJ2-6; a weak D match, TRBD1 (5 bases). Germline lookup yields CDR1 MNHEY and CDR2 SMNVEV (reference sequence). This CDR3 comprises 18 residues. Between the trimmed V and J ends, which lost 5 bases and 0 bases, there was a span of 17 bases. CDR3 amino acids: CASSIRVPPNSGANVLTF. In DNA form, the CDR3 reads TGTGCCAGCAGTATCAGGGTCCCACCGAACTCTGGGGCCAACGTCCTGACTTTC.

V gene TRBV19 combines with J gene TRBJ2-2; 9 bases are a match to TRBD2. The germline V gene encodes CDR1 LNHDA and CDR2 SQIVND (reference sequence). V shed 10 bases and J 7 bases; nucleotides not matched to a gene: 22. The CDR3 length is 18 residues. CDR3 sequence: CATYLAGNSGLGSGELFF. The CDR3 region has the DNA TGTGCCACCTACCTAGCGGGAAACTCGGGATTAGGTAGCGGGGAGCTGTTTTTT.

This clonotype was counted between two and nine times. CDR3 sequence reads: CASSSTGGEETQYF. In DNA form, the CDR3 reads TGTGCCAGCAGCTCTACAGGGGGCGAGGAGACCCAGTACTTC. The rearrangement uses TRBV7-8 and TRBJ2-5; 9 bases are shared with TRBD1. The germline gives CDR1 SGHVS, CDR2 FQNEAQ. Germline trimming cut 4 bases from V and 5 bases from J; bases unmatched to any gene: 5. CDR3 length equals 14 residues.

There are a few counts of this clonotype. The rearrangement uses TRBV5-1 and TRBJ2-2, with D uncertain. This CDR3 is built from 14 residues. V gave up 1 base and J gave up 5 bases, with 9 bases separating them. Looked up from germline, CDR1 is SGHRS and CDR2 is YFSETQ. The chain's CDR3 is CASSLPKLTGELFF. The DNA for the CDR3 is TGCGCCAGCAGCTTGCCGAAATTAACCGGGGAGCTGTTTTTT.

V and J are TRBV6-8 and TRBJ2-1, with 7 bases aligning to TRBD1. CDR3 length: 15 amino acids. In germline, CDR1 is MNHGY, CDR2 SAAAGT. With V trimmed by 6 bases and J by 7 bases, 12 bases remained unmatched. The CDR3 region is CASSTRGLPSNEQFF. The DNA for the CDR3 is TGTGCCAGCAGCACCAGGGGGTTACCTTCTAATGAGCAGTTCTTC.

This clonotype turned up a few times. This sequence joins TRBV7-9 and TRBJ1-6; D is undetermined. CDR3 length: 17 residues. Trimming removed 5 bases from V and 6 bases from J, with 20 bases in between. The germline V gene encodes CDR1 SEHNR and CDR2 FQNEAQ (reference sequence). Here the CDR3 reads CASSHPGLGVGNSPLHF. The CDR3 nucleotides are TGTGCCAGCAGCCATCCCGGACTGGGAGTGGGTAATTCACCCCTCCACTTT.

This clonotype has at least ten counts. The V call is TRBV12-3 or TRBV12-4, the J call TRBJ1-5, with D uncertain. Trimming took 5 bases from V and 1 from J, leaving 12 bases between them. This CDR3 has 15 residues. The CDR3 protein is CASSPLISSNQPQHF. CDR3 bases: TGTGCCAGCAGTCCCCTTATTTCGAGCAATCAGCCCCAGCATTTT.

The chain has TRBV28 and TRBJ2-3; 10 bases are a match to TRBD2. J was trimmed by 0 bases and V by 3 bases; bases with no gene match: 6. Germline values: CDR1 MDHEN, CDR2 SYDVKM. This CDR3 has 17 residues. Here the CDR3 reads CASSFLGLAASTDTQYF. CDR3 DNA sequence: TGTGCCAGCAGTTTCCTTGGACTAGCGGCCAGCACAGATACGCAGTATTTT.

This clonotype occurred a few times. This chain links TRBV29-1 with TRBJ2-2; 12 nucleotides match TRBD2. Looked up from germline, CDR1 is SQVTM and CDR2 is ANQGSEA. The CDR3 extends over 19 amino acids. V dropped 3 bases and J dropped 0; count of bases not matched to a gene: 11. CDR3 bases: TGCAGCGTTGAGGTTAGACTAGCGGGGGACAACGCGAACACCGGGGAGCTGTTTTTT. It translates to CSVEVRLAGDNANTGELFF.

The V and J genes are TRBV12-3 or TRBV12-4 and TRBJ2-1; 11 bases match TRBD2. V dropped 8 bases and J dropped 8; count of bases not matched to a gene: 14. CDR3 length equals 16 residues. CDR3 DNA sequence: TGTGCCAGCGGCGACACTAGCGGGGGTAGATACGATGAGCAGTTCTTC. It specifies CASGDTSGGRYDEQFF.

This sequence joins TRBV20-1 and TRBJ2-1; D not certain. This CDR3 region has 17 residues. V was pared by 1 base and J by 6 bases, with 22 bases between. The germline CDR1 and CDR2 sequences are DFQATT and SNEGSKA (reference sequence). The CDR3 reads CSARVSQQGWLGNEQFF. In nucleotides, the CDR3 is TGCAGTGCTAGAGTTTCACAGCAAGGGTGGCTGGGCAATGAGCAGTTCTTC.

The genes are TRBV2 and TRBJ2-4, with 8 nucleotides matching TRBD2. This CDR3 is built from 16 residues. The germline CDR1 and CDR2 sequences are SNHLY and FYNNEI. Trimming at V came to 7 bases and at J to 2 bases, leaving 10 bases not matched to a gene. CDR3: CASKVRGGGPKNIQYF. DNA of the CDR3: TGTGCCAGCAAAGTCCGGGGGGGCGGGCCCAAAAACATTCAGTACTTC. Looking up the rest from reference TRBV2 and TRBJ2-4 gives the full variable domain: EPEVTQTPSHQVTQMGQEVILRCVPISNHLYFYWYRQILGQKVEFLVSFYNNEISEKSEIFDDQFSVERPDGSNFTLKIRSTKLEDSAMYFCASKVRGGGPKNIQYFGAGTRLSVL.

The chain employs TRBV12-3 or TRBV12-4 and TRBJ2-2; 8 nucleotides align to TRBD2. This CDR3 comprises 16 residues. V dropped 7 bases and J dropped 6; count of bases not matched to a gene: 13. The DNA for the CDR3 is TGTGCCAGCACCCGGGGGGGCCGCGGGGGAGCCGGGGAGCTGTTTTTT. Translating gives CASTRGGRGGAGELFF.

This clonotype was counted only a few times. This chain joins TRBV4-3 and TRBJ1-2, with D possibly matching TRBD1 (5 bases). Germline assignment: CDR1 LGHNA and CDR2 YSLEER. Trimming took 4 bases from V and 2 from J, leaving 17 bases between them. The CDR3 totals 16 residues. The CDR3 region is CASSLDYVGDNYGYTF. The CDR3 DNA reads TGCGCCAGCAGCCTAGATTATGTGGGGGACAACTATGGCTACACCTTC.

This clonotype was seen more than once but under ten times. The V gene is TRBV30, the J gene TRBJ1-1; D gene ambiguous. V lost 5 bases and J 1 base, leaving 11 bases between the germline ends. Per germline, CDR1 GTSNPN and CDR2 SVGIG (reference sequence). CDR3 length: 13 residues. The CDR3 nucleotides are TGTGCCTGGCGGGGAACATGGAACACTGAAGCTTTCTTT. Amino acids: CAWRGTWNTEAFF. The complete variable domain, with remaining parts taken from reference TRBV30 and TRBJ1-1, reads SQTIHQWPATLVQPVGSPLSLECTVEGTSNPNLYWYRQAAGRGLQLLFYSVGIGQISSEVPQNLSASRPQDRQFILSSKKLLLSDSGFYLCAWRGTWNTEAFFGQGTRLTVV.

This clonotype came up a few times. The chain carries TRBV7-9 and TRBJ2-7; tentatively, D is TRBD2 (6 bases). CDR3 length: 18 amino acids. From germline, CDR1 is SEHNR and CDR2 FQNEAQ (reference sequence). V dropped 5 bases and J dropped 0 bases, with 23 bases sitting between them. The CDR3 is CASSTGTLRPDRSYEQYF. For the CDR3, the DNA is TGTGCCAGCAGCACGGGGACTCTGAGGCCCGACCGCTCCTACGAGCAGTACTTC.

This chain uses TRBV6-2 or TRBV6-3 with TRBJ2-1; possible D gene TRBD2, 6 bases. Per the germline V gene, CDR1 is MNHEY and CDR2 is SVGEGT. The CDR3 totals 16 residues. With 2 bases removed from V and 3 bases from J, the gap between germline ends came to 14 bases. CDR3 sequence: CASSYTPSGYYNEQFF. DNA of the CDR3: TGTGCCAGCAGTTACACCCCCAGCGGGTACTACAATGAGCAGTTCTTC.

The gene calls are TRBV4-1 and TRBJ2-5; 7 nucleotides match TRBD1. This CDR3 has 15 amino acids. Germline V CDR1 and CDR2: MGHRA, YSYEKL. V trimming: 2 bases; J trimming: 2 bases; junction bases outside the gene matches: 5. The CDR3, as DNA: TGCGCCAGCAGCCAAACCGGGACAGTTCAAGAGACCCAGTACTTC. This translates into CASSQTGTVQETQYF.

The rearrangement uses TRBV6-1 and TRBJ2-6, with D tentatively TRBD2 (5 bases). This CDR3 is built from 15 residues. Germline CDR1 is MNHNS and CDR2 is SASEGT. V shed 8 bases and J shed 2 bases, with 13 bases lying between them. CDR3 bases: TGTGCCAGCTTCGCGGGTACGGCTGGGGCCAACGTCCTGACTTTC. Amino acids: CASFAGTAGANVLTF.

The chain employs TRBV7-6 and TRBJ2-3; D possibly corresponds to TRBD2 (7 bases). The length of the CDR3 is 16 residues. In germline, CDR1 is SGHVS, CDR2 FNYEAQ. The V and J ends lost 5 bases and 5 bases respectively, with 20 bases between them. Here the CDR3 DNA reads TGTGCCAGCAGCCCACAAGGGAGGGGGGCCGAAGATACGCAGTATTTT. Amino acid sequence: CASSPQGRGAEDTQYF.

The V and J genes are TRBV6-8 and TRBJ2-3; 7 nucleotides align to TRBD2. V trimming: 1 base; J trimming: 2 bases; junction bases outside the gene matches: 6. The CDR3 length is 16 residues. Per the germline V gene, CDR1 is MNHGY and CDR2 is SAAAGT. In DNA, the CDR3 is TGTGCCAGCAGTTACTTGGGGGGGGGATCCACAGATACGCAGTATTTT. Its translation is CASSYLGGGSTDTQYF.

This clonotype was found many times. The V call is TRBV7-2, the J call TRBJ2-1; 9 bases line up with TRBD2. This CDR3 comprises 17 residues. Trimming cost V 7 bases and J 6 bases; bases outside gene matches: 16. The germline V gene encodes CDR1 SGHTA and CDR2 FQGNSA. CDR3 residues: CASTPANLAGTINEQFF. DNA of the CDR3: TGTGCCAGCACCCCTGCGAATCTAGCGGGGACCATCAATGAGCAGTTCTTC.

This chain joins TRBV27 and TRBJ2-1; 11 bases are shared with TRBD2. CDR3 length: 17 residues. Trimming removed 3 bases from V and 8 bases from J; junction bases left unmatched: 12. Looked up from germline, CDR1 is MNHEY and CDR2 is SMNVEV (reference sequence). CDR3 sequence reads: CASSLIHTSGSYDEQFF. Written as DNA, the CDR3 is TGTGCCAGCAGTTTGATCCACACTAGCGGGAGCTATGATGAGCAGTTCTTC.

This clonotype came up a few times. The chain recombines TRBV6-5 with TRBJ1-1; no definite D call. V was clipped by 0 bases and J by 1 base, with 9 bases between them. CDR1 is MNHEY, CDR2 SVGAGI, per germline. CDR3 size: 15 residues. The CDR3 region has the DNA TGTGCCAGCAGTTACTCGCAGGAGGGGAACACTGAAGCTTTCTTT. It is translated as CASSYSQEGNTEAFF.

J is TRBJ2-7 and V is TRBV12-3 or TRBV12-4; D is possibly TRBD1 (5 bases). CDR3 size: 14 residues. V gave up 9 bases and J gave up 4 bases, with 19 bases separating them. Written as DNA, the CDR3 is TGTGCCAGTGCGGACACCCAGATACCATACGAGCAGTACTTC. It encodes CASADTQIPYEQYF.

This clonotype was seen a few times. The CDR3 region has the DNA TGTGCCAGCGGTGTTGGGTCCGGAGAGACCCAGTACTTC. Its translation: CASGVGSGETQYF. The chain uses TRBV2 and TRBJ2-5; D is unclear. Between the trimmed V and J ends, which lost 8 bases and 4 bases, there was a span of 14 bases. The germline V gene has CDR1 SNHLY and CDR2 FYNNEI. CDR3 size: 13 residues.

The CDR3 sequence: CASSPLAGSDYGYTF. The DNA for the CDR3 is TGCGCCAGCAGCCCACTTGCAGGTTCGGACTATGGCTACACCTTC. This chain connects TRBV5-1 to TRBJ1-2; D is unresolved. V was shortened by 4 bases and J by 3 bases, with 16 bases between the two germline ends. Germline V gene lookup returns CDR1 SGHRS and CDR2 YFSETQ. The CDR3 is 15 amino acids. Looking up the rest from reference TRBV5-1 and TRBJ1-2 gives the full variable domain: KAGVTQTPRYLIKTRGQQVTLSCSPISGHRSVSWYQQTPGQGLQFLFEYFSETQRNKGNFPGRFSGRQFSNSRSEMNVSTLELGDSALYLCASSPLAGSDYGYTFGSGTRLTVV.

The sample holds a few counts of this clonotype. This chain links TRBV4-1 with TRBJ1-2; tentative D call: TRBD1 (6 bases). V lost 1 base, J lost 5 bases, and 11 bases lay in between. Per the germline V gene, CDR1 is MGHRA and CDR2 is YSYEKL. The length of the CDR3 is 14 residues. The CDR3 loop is CASSQGTVAYGYTF. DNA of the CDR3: TGCGCCAGCAGCCAAGGGACAGTTGCTTATGGCTACACCTTC.